These 30 T cell receptor beta chains came from one sample sequenced in a study of blood T cell repertoires in COVID-19. Only in-frame clones appear in the TCRdb table, and some are missing; sequencing was by immunoSEQ multiplex PCR. The sample holds about 180,000 clones; roughly 85% are singletons and the top ten take roughly 9%. What was sequenced was PBMCs or T cells enriched from blood (not recorded which). Receptors were obtained from a young woman who had recovered from COVID-19.

The V and J genes are TRBV9 and TRBJ2-7; TRBD1 aligns across 9 bases. V trimming: 3 bases; J trimming: 3 bases; junction bases outside the gene matches: 10. The germline V gene has CDR1 SGDLS and CDR2 YYNGEE. The CDR3 is 16 residues long. The CDR3 loop is CASSAGGGTGIYEQYF. CDR3 coding DNA: TGTGCCAGCAGCGCAGGGGGAGGGACAGGGATCTACGAGCAGTACTTC.

This clone appeared once. The CDR3 is CASSRVGNYGYTF. CDR3 DNA: TGCGCCAGCAGCCGCGTCGGGAACTATGGCTACACCTTC. This chain joins TRBV5-1 and TRBJ1-2; D ambiguous. CDR1 and CDR2 from the germline V gene are SGHRS and YFSETQ. This CDR3 has 13 residues. The V and J ends lost 4 bases and 2 bases respectively, with 9 bases between them.

This clone is a singleton in its sample. This chain uses TRBV4-1 with TRBJ2-4, with TRBD1 matching over 7 bases. The V gene's germline CDR1 is MGHRA and CDR2 YSYEKL. V lost 1 base, J lost 7 bases, and 4 bases stayed unmatched. The CDR3 length is 14 residues. The DNA of the CDR3 is TGCGCCAGCAGCCAAGTACAGGGGCCGAACATTCAGTACTTC. This sequence encodes CASSQVQGPNIQYF.

V is TRBV3-1 (or the pseudogene TRBV3-2) and J is TRBJ2-1; 8 bases align to TRBD1. CDR1 LGHDT and CDR2 YNNKEL come from the germline V gene (reference sequence). Trimming cost V 2 bases and J 0 bases; bases outside gene matches: 0. The CDR3 is made up of 15 amino acids. The CDR3 here is CASSQTGGSYNEQFF. DNA for the CDR3: TGTGCCAGCAGCCAAACAGGGGGCTCCTACAATGAGCAGTTCTTC.

The chain recombines TRBV19 with TRBJ2-3; TRBD1 is a possible D gene (6 bases). Germline V CDR1 and CDR2: LNHDA, SQIVND (reference sequence). The CDR3 has 17 residues. V dropped 6 bases and J dropped 0 bases, with 19 bases sitting between them. The CDR3 here is CASSAAGQRGSTDTQYF. The DNA of the CDR3 is TGTGCCAGTAGCGCCGCCGGACAGAGAGGGAGCACAGATACGCAGTATTTT.

This clone appeared a few times. This chain connects TRBV2 to TRBJ2-7; TRBD1 agrees at 9 bases. The CDR3 covers 14 residues. Germline V CDR1 and CDR2: SNHLY, FYNNEI. After removal of 4 bases from V and 4 bases from J, the junction contained 5 bases not matched to a gene. DNA for the CDR3: TGTGCCAGCAGTGGGGGGACAGGGAGTTACGAGCAGTACTTC. The encoded protein is CASSGGTGSYEQYF.

The CDR3 sequence is CASSEVNRLTDTQYF. CDR3 in DNA: TGTGCCAGCAGTGAAGTGAACAGGCTCACAGATACGCAGTATTTT. The rearrangement links TRBV6-1 to TRBJ2-3; a possible D gene is TRBD1 (5 bases). This CDR3 is 15 amino acids long. Germline CDR1 MNHNS, CDR2 SASEGT. V shed 1 base and J shed 2 bases, with 10 bases lying between them.

The CDR3 is CASSRAGGAYEQYF. Written as DNA, the CDR3 is TGTGCCAGCAGCCGGGCGGGCGGAGCCTACGAGCAGTACTTC. The genes are TRBV3-1 (or the pseudogene TRBV3-2) and TRBJ2-7; TRBD2 is a possible D gene (5 bases). CDR3 length equals 14 residues. V lost 4 bases, J lost 2 bases, and 12 bases lay in between. Germline V gene lookup returns CDR1 LGHDT and CDR2 YNNKEL (reference sequence).

V usage is TRBV7-8 and J usage is TRBJ2-5, with D possibly being TRBD1 (5 bases). Germline CDR1 reads SGHVS; CDR2 reads FQNEAQ. V was cut by 4 bases and J by 3 bases, with 9 bases left in between. This CDR3 spans 13 amino acids. The CDR3 loop reads CASSYWTKETQYF. In DNA form, the CDR3 reads TGTGCCAGCAGCTATTGGACAAAAGAGACCCAGTACTTC. The whole variable domain, filled in from reference TRBV7-8 and TRBJ2-5, reads GAGVSQSPRYKVAKRGQDVALRCDPISGHVSLFWYQQALGQGPEFLTYFQNEAQLDKSGLPSDRFFAERPEGSVSTLKIQRTQQEDSAVYLCASSYWTKETQYFGPGTRLLVL.

J is TRBJ2-1 and V is TRBV2; 11 positions agree with TRBD2. This CDR3 contains 16 residues. Germline V gene lookup returns CDR1 SNHLY and CDR2 FYNNEI. V was pared by 2 bases and J by 6 bases, with 6 bases of the junction left unmatched. The CDR3 DNA reads as TGTGCCAGCAGTGAAACCGGGACTAGCGGCGTCAATGAGCAGTTCTTC. This gives the protein CASSETGTSGVNEQFF.

The chain joins TRBV19 to TRBJ2-5, with TRBD1 identical over 9 bases. After removal of 5 bases from V and 5 bases from J, the junction contained 6 bases not matched to a gene. Germline values: CDR1 LNHDA, CDR2 SQIVND (reference sequence). The CDR3 runs 14 residues. This CDR3 is CASSPGTGTETQYF. CDR3 DNA: TGTGCCAGTAGTCCGGGGACAGGGACCGAGACCCAGTACTTC.

The V and J genes are TRBV18 and TRBJ2-5, with 7 bases that match TRBD2. In germline, CDR1 is KGHSH, CDR2 LQKENI. V lost 4 bases to trimming and J lost 3 bases; unmatched junction nucleotides: 11. CDR3 length: 16 residues. CDR3 DNA: TGTGCCAGCTCACTCGAGCGGGCGGGAGAGGAAGAGACCCAGTACTTC. This gives the protein CASSLERAGEEETQYF.

The V call is TRBV2, the J call TRBJ2-5, with 16 bases lining up with TRBD2. The CDR3 runs to 17 residues. CDR1 is SNHLY, CDR2 FYNNEI, per germline. V trimming: 5 bases; J trimming: 5 bases; junction bases outside the gene matches: 8. This CDR3 reads CASSSGLAGGPEETQYF. In nucleotides, the CDR3 is TGTGCCAGCAGTTCGGGACTAGCGGGAGGGCCGGAGGAGACCCAGTACTTC.

The chain links TRBV7-2 to TRBJ1-1; a weak D match, TRBD1 (5 bases). Germline CDR1 SGHTA, CDR2 FQGNSA. V lost 0 bases and J lost 5, with 10 bases in between. The length of the CDR3 is 14 residues. The CDR3 DNA sequence: TGTGCCAGCAGCTTAGCGGTGGGGGGAACTGAAGCTTTCTTT. Translation: CASSLAVGGTEAFF.

This chain connects TRBV18 to TRBJ1-1; D is undetermined. V lost 0 bases, J lost 4 bases, and 9 bases lay in between. The length of the CDR3 is 14 residues. Germline lookup yields CDR1 KGHSH and CDR2 LQKENI. In nucleotides, the CDR3 is TGTGCCAGCTCACCACCGGAGGGTCCCACTGAAGCTTTCTTT. This codes for CASSPPEGPTEAFF.

Details on this clone: At one of its ends the junction is not consistent with the germline gene, which may arise from a read error. The rearrangement uses TRBV7-7 and TRBJ2-5; the match to TRBD2 covers 12 bases. CDR1 and CDR2 from the germline V gene are SSHAT and FNYEAQ (reference sequence). The CDR3 covers 16 residues. The CDR3 loop reads CASSLASGGAQETQYF. The CDR3 bases are TGTGCTAGCAGCTTGGCTAGCGGGGGGGCCCAAGAGACCCAGTACTTC.

This clone was picked up one time. The chain links TRBV5-1 to TRBJ1-1, with a weak D call TRBD1 (5 bases). This CDR3 has 13 amino acids. Germline V gene sequence: CDR1 SGHRS, CDR2 YFSETQ. V lost 3 bases and J 4 bases, leaving 10 bases between the germline ends. CDR3 nucleotides: TGCGCCAGCAGCTGGGGGGAGGGCACTGAAGCTTTCTTT. Amino acid sequence: CASSWGEGTEAFF.

This clone was observed a few times. The J gene is TRBJ1-4, the V gene TRBV4-2, with D unclear. The CDR3 contains 16 residues. CDR1 is LGHNA and CDR2 is YNFKEQ in the germline V gene. The ends were cut back, 0 bases at V and 0 bases at J, with 8 bases in the middle. The CDR3 DNA reads TGTGCCAGCAGCCAAGAACCATTAGCAACTAATGAAAAACTGTTTTTT. Translating gives CASSQEPLATNEKLFF.

The chain couples TRBV7-6 to TRBJ1-1, with D perhaps TRBD1 (6 bases). CDR1 SGHVS and CDR2 FNYEAQ come from the germline V gene. V dropped 5 bases and J dropped 8 bases, with 21 bases sitting between them. This CDR3 spans 15 amino acids. In nucleotides, the CDR3 is TGTGCCAGCAGCCAGGACATTAACAGGGTGGGAGAAGCTTTCTTT. Protein sequence: CASSQDINRVGEAFF.

The V and J genes are TRBV28 and TRBJ1-4; 11 positions match TRBD1. The CDR3 length is 15 residues. Germline V lookup: CDR1 MDHEN, CDR2 SYDVKM. The ends lost 2 bases at V and 8 bases at J; junction bases unmatched: 4. The CDR3 sequence: CASSLAGTGGEKLFF. DNA of the CDR3: TGTGCCAGCAGTTTAGCCGGGACAGGGGGGGAAAAACTGTTTTTT.

The chain carries TRBV13 and TRBJ2-5; D gene uncertain. Trimming cost V 5 bases and J 5 bases, with 6 bases left between them. The germline V gene encodes CDR1 PRHDT and CDR2 FYEKMQ (reference sequence). The CDR3 extends over 11 amino acids. CDR3 DNA: TGTGCCAGCAGCCCTCGGGAGACCCAGTACTTC. This gives the protein CASSPRETQYF.

The chain is built from TRBV14 and TRBJ1-2; 7 bases line up with TRBD1. The germline V gene encodes CDR1 SGHDN and CDR2 FVKESK. This CDR3 has 12 residues. The V gene end was trimmed by 4 bases and the J gene end by 7 bases; junction bases not matched to a gene: 3. The CDR3 DNA reads TGTGCCAGCAGCCCTGACAGGGTTGGCTACACCTTC. This translates into CASSPDRVGYTF.

J is TRBJ2-3 and V is TRBV3-1 (or the pseudogene TRBV3-2); 7 bases map to TRBD1. The CDR3 is 14 amino acids. With 4 bases clipped from V and 5 bases from J, the junction kept 6 bases outside the gene matches. CDR1 LGHDT and CDR2 YNNKEL come from the germline V gene (reference sequence). The CDR3 sequence: CASSPRQGVDTQYF. Written as DNA, the CDR3 is TGTGCCAGCAGCCCTCGGCAGGGGGTAGATACGCAGTATTTT.

This chain uses TRBV12-3 or TRBV12-4 with TRBJ2-5; D ambiguous. The CDR3 covers 11 residues. Trimming removed 4 bases at V and 5 bases at J, with 5 bases between. Here the CDR3 reads CASSSSETQYF. CDR3 DNA: TGTGCCAGCAGTTCGTCGGAGACCCAGTACTTC.

The chain couples TRBV7-9 to TRBJ1-1; no clear D gene. V was trimmed by 4 bases and J by 2 bases, leaving 11 bases between them. The CDR3 sequence is 14 residues long. Germline lookup yields CDR1 SEHNR and CDR2 FQNEAQ (reference sequence). The CDR3 sequence: CASSSLVGNTEAFF. The CDR3 bases are TGTGCCAGCAGCTCCTTAGTCGGTAACACTGAAGCTTTCTTT.

This chain connects TRBV5-6 to TRBJ2-5, with D possibly TRBD1 on 5 matching bases. V was pared by 4 bases and J by 1 base, with 8 bases between. This CDR3 is built from 13 residues. Germline V lookup: CDR1 SGHDT, CDR2 YYEEEE. The DNA for the CDR3 is TGTGCCAGCAGCATGACAGTCCAAGAGACCCAGTACTTC. Encoded protein: CASSMTVQETQYF.

J is TRBJ2-7 and V is TRBV7-2; 7 nucleotides match TRBD1. The trim removed 5 bases at V and 2 bases at J, leaving 6 bases unmatched. The CDR3 runs to 14 residues. Germline CDR1 is SGHTA and CDR2 is FQGNSA. The CDR3 reads CASSVWDSTYEQYF. The CDR3 DNA reads as TGTGCCAGCAGCGTATGGGACAGTACCTACGAGCAGTACTTC.

The rearrangement joins TRBV3-1 (or the pseudogene TRBV3-2) to TRBJ1-2; 8 bases fit TRBD1. In germline, CDR1 is LGHDT, CDR2 YNNKEL (reference sequence). V gave up 5 bases and J gave up 10 bases; unmatched junction bases: 6. The CDR3 has 12 amino acids. The CDR3, as DNA: TGTGCCAGCAGCTACGGACAGGGAAACTACACCTTC. This gives the protein CASSYGQGNYTF.

The chain links TRBV7-6 to TRBJ2-1; D perhaps matches TRBD2 (6 bases). Trimming removed 3 bases from V and 2 bases from J, with 14 bases in between. Germline CDR1 reads SGHVS; CDR2 reads FNYEAQ. This CDR3 has 16 amino acids. For the CDR3, the DNA is TGTGCCAGCAGCTTTGTTGGCGGGGATGCCTACAATGAGCAGTTCTTC. Translation: CASSFVGGDAYNEQFF.

CDR3 DNA: TGCGCCAGCAGCCAAAGCACAGGGACGAACACCGGGGAGCTGTTTTTT. This sequence encodes CASSQSTGTNTGELFF. The gene calls are TRBV4-1 and TRBJ2-2, with TRBD1 as a possible D gene (6 bases). The CDR3 extends over 16 amino acids. Trimming removed 2 bases from V and 0 bases from J, with 10 bases in between. Germline V gives CDR1 MGHRA, CDR2 YSYEKL.